These 7 T cell receptor beta chains originate from one sample sequenced in a study of cytomegalovirus exposure and HLA in healthy donors. Assay: immunoSEQ multiplex PCR; the TCRdb copy retains only in-frame clones and omits some. The data contain under 400,000 clones, roughly 88% of them singletons. Material: PBMCs. The origin of the receptors is a woman in her late teens or twenties in good health and CMV-seronegative.

The table lists this clone with a few counts. This chain joins TRBV5-1 and TRBJ1-1; tentative D call: TRBD1 (5 bases). Germline assignment: CDR1 SGHRS and CDR2 YFSETQ. V was shortened by 1 base and J by 5 bases, with 12 bases between the two germline ends. CDR3 size: 14 residues. In nucleotides, the CDR3 is TGCGCCAGCAGCTTGCAGGGAAGTAGGACTGAAGCTTTCTTT. Translation: CASSLQGSRTEAFF.

The chain has TRBV27 and TRBJ1-2; 9 bases agree with TRBD1. CDR3 size: 15 residues. V was clipped by 4 bases and J by 4 bases; unmatched bases: 7. Looked up from germline, CDR1 is MNHEY and CDR2 is SMNVEV (reference sequence). CDR3 sequence reads: CASSSGTGQRYGYTF. The CDR3 DNA sequence: TGTGCCAGCAGTTCCGGGACAGGGCAACGCTATGGCTACACCTTC.

This chain joins TRBV2 and TRBJ2-7; 7 nucleotides match TRBD1. Unmatched junction bases numbered 14, after V lost 4 bases and J lost 2 bases. The CDR3 is 17 amino acids. The V gene's germline CDR1 is SNHLY and CDR2 FYNNEI. The CDR3 DNA reads as TGTGCCAGCAGTGGCGTCGGCCGAGCACAGGGGCCCTACGAGCAGTACTTC. Its translation: CASSGVGRAQGPYEQYF.

As concerns this clone: At one end, the junction sequence differs from germline, possibly due to a read error. V is TRBV6-1 and J is TRBJ2-1; D remains unclear. The CDR3 has 12 amino acids. Germline lookup yields CDR1 MNHNS and CDR2 SASEGT. The CDR3, as DNA: TGTGCCAGCAGTGAAGGACTGCGCCTCGTGATCTTC. Translating it yields CASSEGLRLVIF.

V is TRBV28 and J is TRBJ1-5; 8 bases align to TRBD1. The ends lost 5 bases at V and 8 bases at J; junction bases unmatched: 11. The CDR3 has 15 amino acids. Germline-derived CDR1 and CDR2 are MDHEN and SYDVKM. The CDR3 coding sequence is TGTGCCAGCAGTCCAACGATGGACAGGGAAAAGCCCCAGCATTTT. Its translation: CASSPTMDREKPQHF.

This chain links TRBV28 with TRBJ2-3, with D perhaps matching TRBD1 (6 bases). Trimming cost V 3 bases and J 8 bases, with 15 bases left between them. This CDR3 is built from 14 residues. Germline V lookup: CDR1 MDHEN, CDR2 SYDVKM. In nucleotides, the CDR3 is TGTGCCAGCAGTTTCCAACAGGGTAGGGGTACGCAGTATTTT. Translation: CASSFQQGRGTQYF.

V and J are TRBV27 and TRBJ1-2; D not certain. This CDR3 region has 13 residues. Germline CDR1 reads MNHEY; CDR2 reads SMNVEV (reference sequence). Trimming stripped 0 bases from V and 2 bases from J, with 4 bases between. The CDR3 region has the DNA TGTGCCAGCAGTTTATCAACAAACTATGGCTACACCTTC. Encoded protein: CASSLSTNYGYTF.